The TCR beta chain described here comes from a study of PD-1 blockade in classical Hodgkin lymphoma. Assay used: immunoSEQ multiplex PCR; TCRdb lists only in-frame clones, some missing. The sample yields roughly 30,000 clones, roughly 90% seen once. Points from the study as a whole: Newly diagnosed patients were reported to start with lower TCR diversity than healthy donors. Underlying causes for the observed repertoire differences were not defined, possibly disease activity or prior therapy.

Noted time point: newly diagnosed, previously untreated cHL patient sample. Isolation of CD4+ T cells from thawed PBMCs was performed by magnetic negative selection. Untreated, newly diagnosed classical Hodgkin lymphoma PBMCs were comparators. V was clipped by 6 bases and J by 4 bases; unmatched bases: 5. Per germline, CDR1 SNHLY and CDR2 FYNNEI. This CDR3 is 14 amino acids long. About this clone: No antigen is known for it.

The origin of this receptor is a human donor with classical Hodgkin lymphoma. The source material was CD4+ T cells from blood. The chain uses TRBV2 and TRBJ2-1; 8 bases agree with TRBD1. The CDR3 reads CASRIRQGYNEQFF. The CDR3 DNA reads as TGTGCCAGCAGGATTCGACAGGGGTACAATGAGCAGTTCTTC.